The T cell receptor beta chain described here comes from a study of cytotoxic CD8 clonotypes in ibrutinib-treated CLL. Study-level background: Once treatment had gone on for a median of around 13 months, range 6 to 36, response samples were drawn. The study recorded mean values of about 260,000 productive templates and approximately 94,000 productive rearrangements per sample.

Findings and caveats of the study: Clonality went up at ibrutinib response and then declined back toward baseline at progression.

The CDR3 loop spans 15 amino acids. V shed 2 bases and J 3 bases; nucleotides not matched to a gene: 0. Per the germline V gene, CDR1 is MGHDK and CDR2 is SYGVNS. Note on this clone: Its antigen is still unknown. Other DNA sequences of this sample code for an identical CDR3.

Some clones are missing from TCRdb's copy, which holds only in-frame ones; the method was immunoSEQ multiplex PCR. The table has tens of thousands of clones, just over 85% seen once. V and J are TRBV25-1 and TRBJ2-1; 11 bases are shared with TRBD2. This TCR came from a human donor with chronic lymphocytic leukemia. The material sequenced was PBMCs, taken before ibrutinib treatment. The CDR3 reads CASSELAGGYNEQFF. DNA of the CDR3: TGTGCCAGCAGTGAACTAGCGGGGGGCTACAATGAGCAGTTCTTC.